This TCR beta chain was found in a study of beta chain features in type 1 diabetes. Study observations and caveats: Patients with type 1 diabetes carried fewer insertions and had more deletions at their VDJ junctions. Among patients with Type 1 diabetes, TCRB CDR3s were moderately but significantly shorter in every one of the four CD4+ subsets.

Notes on this clone: Its antigen is currently unknown.

Every isolated RNA sample was fully reverse transcribed, so sequencing captured expressed TCRB transcripts. Profiled with immunoSEQ multiplex PCR; TCRdb holds only in-frame clones, not every one. The profile shows 300,000 to 400,000 clones, roughly 9% of them singletons. Germline CDR1 is LNHDA and CDR2 is SQIVND (reference sequence). The CDR3 has 15 amino acids. Trimming shortened V by 5 bases and J by 5 bases, and 17 bases separated the two germline ends. V gene TRBV19 combines with J gene TRBJ2-3, with a tentative D call TRBD1 (6 bases). Sequencing was carried out using central memory CD4+ T cells from blood. The sequence was collected from a man aged 25 to 40 with type 1 diabetes. The CDR3 loop is CASSGDRTSGDTQYF. In nucleotides, the CDR3 is TGTGCCAGTAGTGGTGACAGGACCTCCGGAGATACGCAGTATTTT.